The rows below give T cell receptor beta chains drawn from one sample of a study of Ad26.COV2.S vaccination and SARS-CoV-2 variants. The assay was immunoSEQ multiplex PCR, and TCRdb's table has in-frame clones only and misses some. The table includes some 390,000 clones, 70% to 90% detected once. This specimen consisted of peripheral blood, obtained in a trial of Ad26.COV2.S vaccine versus placebo. These receptors were taken from a person between 18 and 60 years old who received the Ad26.COV2.S COVID-19 vaccine or a placebo. CDR3s leave out the opening cysteine and the closing phenylalanine or tryptophan.

len: 13
v_gene: TRBV29-1
j_gene: TRBJ1-2
CDR3aa: SVEEGQGIRYGYT

len: 14
v_gene: TRBV19
j_gene: TRBJ1-3
CDR3aa: ASQQGTSLSGNTIY

len: 11
v_gene: TRBV27
j_gene: TRBJ2-1
CDR3aa: ASSLGRYNEQF

len: 13
v_gene: TRBV7-2
j_gene: TRBJ2-1
CDR3aa: ASSPTSGGVDEQF

len: 13
v_gene: TRBV5-5
j_gene: TRBJ2-7
CDR3aa: ASSLYPRGRFEQY

len: 10
v_gene: TRBV25-1
j_gene: TRBJ1-4
CDR3aa: AIDRGCEKLF

len: 13
v_gene: TRBV7-9
j_gene: TRBJ2-5
CDR3aa: ASSHRRGDGETQY

len: 15
v_gene: TRBV5-5
j_gene: TRBJ1-2
CDR3aa: ASIATGAGWTNYGYT

len: 14
v_gene: TRBV5-1
j_gene: TRBJ2-4
CDR3aa: ASSLGDGSTKNIQY

len: 18
v_gene: TRBV18
j_gene: TRBJ2-1
CDR3aa: ASSPPEASGGAFVYNEQF

len: 12
v_gene: TRBV5-4
j_gene: TRBJ2-7
CDR3aa: ASSSYGKIYEQY

len: 14
v_gene: TRBV15
j_gene: TRBJ2-3
CDR3aa: ATSNERGGGSDTQY

len: 12
v_gene: TRBV30
j_gene: TRBJ2-7
CDR3aa: AWSVSGGMYEQY

len: 11
v_gene: TRBV12-3/TRBV12-4
j_gene: TRBJ1-2
CDR3aa: ASRLRGNYGYT

len: 11
v_gene: TRBV5-4
j_gene: TRBJ2-7
CDR3aa: ASSADLVYEQY

len: 12
v_gene: TRBV5-1
j_gene: TRBJ1-1
CDR3aa: ASSLGHTNTEAF

len: 13
v_gene: TRBV6-1
j_gene: TRBJ1-4
CDR3aa: ASSEYLGGDEKLF

len: 13
v_gene: TRBV6-5
j_gene: TRBJ1-2
CDR3aa: ASSLTEDANYGYT

len: 13
v_gene: TRBV10-3
j_gene: TRBJ2-3
CDR3aa: AISGMTGDTDTQY

len: 10
v_gene: TRBV5-1
j_gene: TRBJ2-7
CDR3aa: ASRGFSYEQY

len: 14
v_gene: TRBV7-8
j_gene: TRBJ1-6
CDR3aa: ASSLVVGVSNSPLH

len: 11
v_gene: TRBV7-2
j_gene: TRBJ1-2
CDR3aa: ASRGTAPYGYT

len: 9
v_gene: TRBV29-1
j_gene: TRBJ2-1
CDR3aa: SVDPGGTQF

len: 11
v_gene: TRBV27
j_gene: TRBJ2-1
CDR3aa: ASSDTGGHEQF